Shown below are 6 T cell receptor beta chains from a single sample sequenced in a study of CD8+ T cells in alopecia areata. The sequencing template was cDNA reverse transcribed from extracted RNA. Generated by immunoSEQ multiplex PCR, the TCRdb table keeps only in-frame clones and is missing some. The data hold around 100,000 clones, with around 60% observed a single time. The treatment: oral pan-JAK inhibitor, 5-10 mg twice daily. Material: CD8+ T cells sorted from blood, obtained at approximately week 60, from a patient treated with tofacitinib. The receptors stem from a human donor with alopecia areata.

This clone was seen just once. The rearrangement links TRBV7-8 to TRBJ2-3; D could derive from TRBD1 or TRBD2 (5 bases each). The germline CDR1 and CDR2 sequences are SGHVS and FQNEAQ. Trimming stripped 5 bases from V and 5 bases from J, with 20 bases between. This CDR3 has 16 amino acids. CDR3 sequence: CASSPTGGGVVDTQYF. The CDR3 nucleotides are TGTGCCAGCAGCCCCACAGGAGGTGGAGTTGTAGATACGCAGTATTTT. Complete variable domain (other parts from reference TRBV7-8 and TRBJ2-3): GAGVSQSPRYKVAKRGQDVALRCDPISGHVSLFWYQQALGQGPEFLTYFQNEAQLDKSGLPSDRFFAERPEGSVSTLKIQRTQQEDSAVYLCASSPTGGGVVDTQYFGPGTRLTVL.

This chain connects TRBV10-2 to TRBJ2-1, with unresolved D. Trimming took 3 bases from V and 0 from J, leaving 9 bases between them. Germline CDR1 reads WSHSY; CDR2 reads SAAADI. The CDR3 length is 15 residues. CDR3 amino acids: CASSDVPASYNEQFF. The DNA for the CDR3 is TGCGCCAGCAGTGACGTTCCTGCCTCCTACAATGAGCAGTTCTTC.

The J gene is TRBJ2-3, the V gene TRBV25-1; unclear D gene. This CDR3 region has 10 residues. Looked up from germline, CDR1 is MGHDK and CDR2 is SYGVNS. The V end was cut by 7 bases, the J end by 4 bases, with 3 bases between. This chain's CDR3 is CASIADTQYF. The CDR3 DNA is TGTGCCAGCATCGCAGATACGCAGTATTTT.

This clone has only one observation. The gene calls are TRBV2 and TRBJ1-5; 7 nucleotides match TRBD1. This CDR3 has 17 amino acids. CDR1 is SNHLY, CDR2 FYNNEI, per germline. J lost 2 bases, V lost 3 bases, and 10 bases had no gene match. CDR3 bases: TGTGCCAGCAGTGATTCTCAGGGGGATTTGGGCAATCAGCCCCAGCATTTT. Protein product: CASSDSQGDLGNQPQHF.

The chain links TRBV29-1 to TRBJ1-1, with D unresolved. In germline, CDR1 is SQVTM, CDR2 ANQGSEA. This CDR3 has 14 residues. The V gene lost 0 bases and the J gene lost 1 base, with 9 bases spanning the gap. DNA of the CDR3: TGCAGCGTTGAAGATGGTCGGTGGAACACTGAAGCTTTCTTT. It encodes CSVEDGRWNTEAFF.

This chain uses TRBV7-9 with TRBJ2-1, with D uncertain. The CDR3 runs 12 residues. Trimming cost V 5 bases and J 10 bases, with 12 bases left between them. From germline, CDR1 is SEHNR and CDR2 FQNEAQ (reference sequence). The CDR3 DNA sequence: TGTGCCAGCAGCGTTCGAGTCTGGGAGCAGTTCTTC. This translates into CASSVRVWEQFF.